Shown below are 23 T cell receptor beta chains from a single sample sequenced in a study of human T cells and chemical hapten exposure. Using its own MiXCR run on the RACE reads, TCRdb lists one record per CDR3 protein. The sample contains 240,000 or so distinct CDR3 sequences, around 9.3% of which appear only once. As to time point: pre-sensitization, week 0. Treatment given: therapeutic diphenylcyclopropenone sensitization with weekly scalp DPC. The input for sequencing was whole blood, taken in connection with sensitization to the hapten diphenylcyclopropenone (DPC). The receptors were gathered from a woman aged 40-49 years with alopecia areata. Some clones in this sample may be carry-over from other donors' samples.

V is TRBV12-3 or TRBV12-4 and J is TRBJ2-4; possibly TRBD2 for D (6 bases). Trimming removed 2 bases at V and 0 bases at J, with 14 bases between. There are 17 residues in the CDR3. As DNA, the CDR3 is TGTGCCAGCAGTTTATGGGGGACTTCCCTAGCCAAAAACATTCAGTACTTC. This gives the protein CASSLWGTSLAKNIQYF.

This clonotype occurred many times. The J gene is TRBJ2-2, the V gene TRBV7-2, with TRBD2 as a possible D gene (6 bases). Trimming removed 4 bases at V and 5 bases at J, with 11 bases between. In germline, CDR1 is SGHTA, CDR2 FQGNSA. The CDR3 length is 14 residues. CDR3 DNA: TGTGCCAGCAGCTCCGGTCGGGAGACCGGGGAGCTGTTTTTT. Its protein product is CASSSGRETGELFF.

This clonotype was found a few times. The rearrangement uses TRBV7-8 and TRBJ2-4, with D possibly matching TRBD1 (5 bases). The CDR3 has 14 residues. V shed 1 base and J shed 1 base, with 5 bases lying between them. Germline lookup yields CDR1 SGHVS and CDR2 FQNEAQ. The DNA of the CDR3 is TGTGCCAGCAGCTTAGACAGGGCCAAAAACATTCAGTACTTC. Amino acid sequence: CASSLDRAKNIQYF.

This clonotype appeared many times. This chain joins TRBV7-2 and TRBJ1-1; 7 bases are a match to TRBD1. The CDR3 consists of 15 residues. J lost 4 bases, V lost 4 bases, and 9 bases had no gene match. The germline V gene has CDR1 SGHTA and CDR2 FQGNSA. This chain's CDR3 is CASSSRQGTGTEAFF. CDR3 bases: TGTGCCAGCAGCTCTCGACAGGGCACGGGCACTGAAGCTTTCTTT.

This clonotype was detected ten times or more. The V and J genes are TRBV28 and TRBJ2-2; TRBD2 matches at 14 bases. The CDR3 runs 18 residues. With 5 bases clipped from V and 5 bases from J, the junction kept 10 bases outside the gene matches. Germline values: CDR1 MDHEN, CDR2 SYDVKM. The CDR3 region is CASSLRLAGGPGTGELFF. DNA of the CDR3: TGTGCCAGCAGTCTTAGACTAGCGGGAGGGCCTGGGACCGGGGAGCTGTTTTTT.

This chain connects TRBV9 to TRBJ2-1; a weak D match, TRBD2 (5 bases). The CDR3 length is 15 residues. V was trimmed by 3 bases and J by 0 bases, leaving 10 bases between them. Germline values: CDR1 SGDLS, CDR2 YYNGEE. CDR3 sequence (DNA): TGTGCCAGCAGCGGGAGGTCGAGCTCCTACAATGAGCAGTTCTTC. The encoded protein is CASSGRSSSYNEQFF.

The CDR3 bases are TGTGCCAGCAGTCCGATAGGACGTCTAGCCAAAAACATTCAGTACTTC. Its translation is CASSPIGRLAKNIQYF. This chain joins TRBV6-1 and TRBJ2-4; D unclear. The ends were cut back, 5 bases at V and 0 bases at J, with 14 bases in the middle. CDR3 length: 16 residues. The germline gives CDR1 MNHNS, CDR2 SASEGT.

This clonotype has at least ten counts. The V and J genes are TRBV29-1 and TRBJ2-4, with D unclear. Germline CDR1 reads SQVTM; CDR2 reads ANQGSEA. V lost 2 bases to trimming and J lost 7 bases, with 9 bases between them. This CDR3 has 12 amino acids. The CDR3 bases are TGCAGCGTTGAAACAGATGGCAACATTCAGTACTTC. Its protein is CSVETDGNIQYF.

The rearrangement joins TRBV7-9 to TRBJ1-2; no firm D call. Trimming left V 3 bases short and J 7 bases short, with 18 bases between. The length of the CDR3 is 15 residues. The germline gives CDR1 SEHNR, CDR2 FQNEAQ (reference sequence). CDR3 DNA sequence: TGTGCCAGCAGCTTTTACCCGATCGAATTGACTGGCTACACCTTC. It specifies CASSFYPIELTGYTF.

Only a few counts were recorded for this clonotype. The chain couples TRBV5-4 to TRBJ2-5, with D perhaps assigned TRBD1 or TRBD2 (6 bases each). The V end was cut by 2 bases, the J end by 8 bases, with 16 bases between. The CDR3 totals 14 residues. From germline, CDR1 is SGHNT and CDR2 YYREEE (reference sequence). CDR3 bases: TGTGCCAGCAGCTTTGGTGGGGGGCTAGGAACCCAGTACTTC. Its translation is CASSFGGGLGTQYF.

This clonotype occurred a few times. CDR3 protein: CASRGTGDQPQHF. The CDR3 nucleotides read TGTGCCAGCAGGGGGACAGGGGATCAGCCCCAGCATTTT. This chain links TRBV12-3 or TRBV12-4 with TRBJ1-5; 10 bases agree with TRBD1. There are 13 residues in the CDR3. V trimming: 6 bases; J trimming: 5 bases; junction bases outside the gene matches: 1.

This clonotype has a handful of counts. CDR3 DNA sequence: TGTGCCAGCAGCCTACAGGGGGAGCACGGGGAGCTGTTTTTT. Translated: CASSLQGEHGELFF. The chain links TRBV11-3 to TRBJ2-2; TRBD1 agrees at 8 bases. V was clipped by 5 bases and J by 7 bases; unmatched bases: 6. CDR3 length: 14 amino acids. The V gene's germline CDR1 is SGHNT and CDR2 YENEEA.

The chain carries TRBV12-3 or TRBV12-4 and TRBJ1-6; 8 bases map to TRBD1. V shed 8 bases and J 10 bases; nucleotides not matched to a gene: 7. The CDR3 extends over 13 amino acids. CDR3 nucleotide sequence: TGTGCCAGCGTCAAGGACAGGGACTCACCCCTCCACTTT. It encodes CASVKDRDSPLHF.

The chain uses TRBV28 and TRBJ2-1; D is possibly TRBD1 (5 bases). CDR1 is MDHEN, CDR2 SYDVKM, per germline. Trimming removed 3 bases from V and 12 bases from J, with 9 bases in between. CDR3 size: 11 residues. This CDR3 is CASSLSQGQFF. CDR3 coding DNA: TGTGCCAGCAGTTTGAGTCAGGGGCAGTTCTTC.

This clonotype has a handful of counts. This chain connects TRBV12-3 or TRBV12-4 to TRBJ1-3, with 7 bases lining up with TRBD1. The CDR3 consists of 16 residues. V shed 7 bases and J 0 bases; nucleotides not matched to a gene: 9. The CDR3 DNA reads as TGTGCCAGCAACCTACAGGGGCCTAACTCTGGAAACACCATATATTTT. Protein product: CASNLQGPNSGNTIYF.

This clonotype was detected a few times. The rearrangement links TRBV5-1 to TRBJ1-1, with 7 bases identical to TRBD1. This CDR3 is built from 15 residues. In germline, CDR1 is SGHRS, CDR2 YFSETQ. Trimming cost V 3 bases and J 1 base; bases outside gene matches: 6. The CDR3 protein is CASSSTGVRNTEAFF. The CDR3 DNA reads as TGCGCCAGCAGCTCTACAGGGGTTCGGAACACTGAAGCTTTCTTT.

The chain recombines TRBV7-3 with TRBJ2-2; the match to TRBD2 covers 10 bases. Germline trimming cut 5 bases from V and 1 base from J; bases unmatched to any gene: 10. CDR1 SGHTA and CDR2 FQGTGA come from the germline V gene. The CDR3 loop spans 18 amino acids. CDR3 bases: TGTGCCAGCAGCACCAGCGGGAGGGCCGGAGGGAACACCGGGGAGCTGTTTTTT. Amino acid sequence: CASSTSGRAGGNTGELFF.

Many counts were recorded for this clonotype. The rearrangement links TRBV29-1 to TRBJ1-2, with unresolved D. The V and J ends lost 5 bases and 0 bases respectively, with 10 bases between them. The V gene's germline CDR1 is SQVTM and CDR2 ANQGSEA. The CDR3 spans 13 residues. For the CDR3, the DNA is TGCAGCGTTTTATCGCAAGCTAACTATGGCTACACCTTC. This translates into CSVLSQANYGYTF.

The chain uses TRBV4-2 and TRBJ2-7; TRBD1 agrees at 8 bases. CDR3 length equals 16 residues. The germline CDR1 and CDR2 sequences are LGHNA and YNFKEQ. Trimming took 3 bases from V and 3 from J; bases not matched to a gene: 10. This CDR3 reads CASSQGAGQVIYEQYF. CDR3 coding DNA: TGTGCCAGCAGCCAGGGGGCGGGACAGGTGATCTACGAGCAGTACTTC.

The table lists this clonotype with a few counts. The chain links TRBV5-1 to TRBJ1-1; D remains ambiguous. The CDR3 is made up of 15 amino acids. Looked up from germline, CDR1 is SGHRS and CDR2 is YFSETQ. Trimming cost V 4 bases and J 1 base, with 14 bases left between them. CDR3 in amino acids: CASSPPTRSNTEAFF. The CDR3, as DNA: TGCGCCAGCAGCCCACCCACCCGATCGAACACTGAAGCTTTCTTT.

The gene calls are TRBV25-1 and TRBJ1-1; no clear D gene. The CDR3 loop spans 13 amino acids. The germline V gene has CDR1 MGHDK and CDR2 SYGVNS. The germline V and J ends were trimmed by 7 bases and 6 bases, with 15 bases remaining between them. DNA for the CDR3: TGTGCCAGCACTCCGACTTGGTCCGCTGAAGCTTTCTTT. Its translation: CASTPTWSAEAFF.

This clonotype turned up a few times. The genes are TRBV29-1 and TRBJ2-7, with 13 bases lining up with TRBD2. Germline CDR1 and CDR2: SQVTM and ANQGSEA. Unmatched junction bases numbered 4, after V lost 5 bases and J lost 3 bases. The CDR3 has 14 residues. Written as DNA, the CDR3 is TGCAGCGTTTTATGGACTAGCGGGAGCTACGAGCAGTACTTC. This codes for CSVLWTSGSYEQYF.

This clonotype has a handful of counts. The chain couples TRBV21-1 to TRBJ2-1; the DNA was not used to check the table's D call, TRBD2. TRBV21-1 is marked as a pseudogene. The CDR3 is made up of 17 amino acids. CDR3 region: CASSKGGTSGRKNEQFF. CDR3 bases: TGTGCCAGCAGCAAAGGAGGGACTAGCGGGAGGAAAAATGAGCAGTTCTTC.